Below are 16 T cell receptor beta chains sequenced from a single sample in a study of glioma-infiltrating T cells (dated by TCRdb to between 2015 and 2016). Sequenced using an Illumina MiSeq. TCR alpha and beta CDR3 regions were amplified with the iRepertoire nested amplicon-rescue multiplex PCR (arm-PCR) platform from RNA. The raw public reads went through TCRdb reprocessing: fastp at Q25, MiXCR clone calling, in-frame beta chains kept. Each CDR3 protein appears once, grouped with its most common genes and DNA. The sample has more than 9,000 distinct CDR3 sequences on record, less than 30% of them singletons. Of the sample, approximately 40% is held by the ten largest clones. The material sequenced was glioma tissue, nonneoplastic brain tissue, or PBMCs (not recorded which). The receptors were sampled from a human donor with low-grade glioma or glioblastoma, undergoing nonglioma brain surgery, or in good health (not recorded which).

V gene TRBV30 combines with J gene TRBJ2-7; no definite D call. Trimming shortened V by 4 bases and J by 2 bases, and 9 bases separated the two germline ends. This CDR3 has 12 amino acids. Germline assignment: CDR1 GTSNPN and CDR2 SVGIG (reference sequence). The CDR3 region has the DNA TGTGCCTGGAATATCTATACCTACGAGCAGTACTTC. Encoded protein: CAWNIYTYEQYF.

The genes are TRBV7-9 and TRBJ2-7, with a weak D call TRBD2 (5 bases). The germline V gene encodes CDR1 SEHNR and CDR2 FQNEAQ (reference sequence). V lost 5 bases to trimming and J lost 3 bases, with 14 bases between them. The CDR3 spans 14 residues. CDR3 region: CASSTLPGDYEQYF. The CDR3 nucleotides read TGTGCCAGCAGCACCCTCCCCGGGGACTACGAGCAGTACTTC.

The rearrangement links TRBV28 to TRBJ2-1; D is unresolved. Trimming took off 5 bases at V and 3 bases at J, with 17 bases between the two ends. The CDR3 has 16 residues. Germline V lookup: CDR1 MDHEN, CDR2 SYDVKM. CDR3 region: CASSATLAIFYNEQFF. DNA for the CDR3: TGTGCCAGCAGTGCCACCTTAGCAATCTTCTACAATGAGCAGTTCTTC.

The table lists this clonotype with many counts. The chain carries TRBV6-1 and TRBJ2-7; 7 nucleotides match TRBD1. Germline trimming cut 5 bases from V and 0 bases from J; bases unmatched to any gene: 10. Germline V gene data show CDR1 as MNHNS and CDR2 as SASEGT. This CDR3 has 16 residues. In nucleotides, the CDR3 is TGTGCCAGCAGTCAAGGACAGGACCTCGTCTCCTACGAGCAGTACTTC. Translated, it gives CASSQGQDLVSYEQYF.

This clonotype has more than one count but fewer than ten. The chain joins TRBV29-1 to TRBJ2-7; D might be TRBD2 (6 bases). Germline CDR1 and CDR2: SQVTM and ANQGSEA. The germline V and J ends were trimmed by 4 bases and 7 bases, with 20 bases remaining between them. The CDR3 runs 14 residues. Here the CDR3 DNA reads TGCAGCGTTGGTTCAATGGGACTCACCATGGAGCAGTACTTC. This sequence encodes CSVGSMGLTMEQYF.

This clonotype came up a few times. The chain is built from TRBV28 and TRBJ2-2; D is unresolved. The germline V gene encodes CDR1 MDHEN and CDR2 SYDVKM. The CDR3 contains 16 residues. Trimming shortened V by 6 bases and J by 4 bases, and 18 bases separated the two germline ends. In nucleotides, the CDR3 is TGTGCCAGCAGACTTAGGCGAGAAATCGTCACCGGGGAGCTGTTTTTT. Residues: CASRLRREIVTGELFF.

This clonotype was counted at least ten times. The CDR3 region has the DNA TGTGCCACCAGCGCCCGAGGGGGGGACGAGCAGTACTTC. It is translated as CATSARGGDEQYF. The gene calls are TRBV15 and TRBJ2-7, with D perhaps TRBD2 (7 bases). V gave up 5 bases and J gave up 5 bases, with 13 bases separating them. The CDR3 runs to 13 residues. Germline V gives CDR1 LNHNV, CDR2 YYDKDF (reference sequence).

Worth noting for this clonotype: A much larger clone differs by one base, so this may be a read error. CDR3 residues: CSARDGTRGSYNEQFF. CDR3 DNA: TGCAGTGCTAGAGATGGGACTAGAGGGAGCTACAATGAGCAGTTCTTC. This rearrangement joins TRBV20-1 to TRBJ2-1; 8 nucleotides align to TRBD2. V gave up 0 bases and J gave up 3 bases; unmatched junction bases: 7. Per germline, CDR1 DFQATT and CDR2 SNEGSKA (reference sequence). The CDR3 loop spans 16 amino acids.

By its share, this clonotype is medium-sized. The rearrangement uses TRBV6-6 and TRBJ2-3; D unclear. CDR1 is MNHNY, CDR2 SVGAGI, per germline (reference sequence). V was cut by 0 bases and J by 2 bases, with 18 bases left in between. This CDR3 is 18 amino acids long. CDR3 residues: CASSYSVGTTAITDTQYF. Written as DNA, the CDR3 is TGTGCCAGCAGTTACTCGGTGGGAACAACCGCTATCACAGATACGCAGTATTTT.

This clonotype was observed many times. The chain combines TRBV7-6 with TRBJ1-1; the D gene is possibly TRBD1 (5 bases). Germline CDR1 and CDR2: SGHVS and FNYEAQ. The CDR3 has 15 amino acids. With 1 base removed from V and 4 bases from J, the gap between germline ends came to 13 bases. The CDR3 nucleotides read TGTGCCAGCAGCTTAGGGGGCGGGGGTGGCACTGAAGCTTTCTTT. Residues: CASSLGGGGGTEAFF.

This clonotype was seen a few times. The chain couples TRBV2 to TRBJ2-1, with 7 bases lining up with TRBD2. This CDR3 has 16 residues. V gave up 7 bases and J gave up 0 bases; unmatched junction bases: 9. Germline CDR1 is SNHLY and CDR2 is FYNNEI. Here the CDR3 reads CASKIGLVSSYNEQFF. The CDR3 DNA sequence: TGTGCCAGCAAGATAGGACTAGTAAGCTCCTACAATGAGCAGTTCTTC.

Concerning this clonotype itself: A much larger clone differs by one base, so this may be a read error. V gene TRBV3-1 combines with J gene TRBJ1-5; no firm D call. Germline CDR1 reads LGHDT; CDR2 reads YNNKEL (reference sequence). V lost 0 bases and J lost 4, with 1 base in between. The CDR3 has 12 amino acids. The CDR3 spells CASSQDNQPQHF. CDR3 DNA sequence: TGTGCCAGCAGCCAAGATAATCAGCCCCAGCATTTT.

This clonotype was counted many times. The chain uses TRBV7-2 and TRBJ1-1, with D perhaps matching TRBD1 (5 bases). In germline, CDR1 is SGHTA, CDR2 FQGNSA. CDR3 size: 13 residues. Trimming cost V 1 base and J 9 bases, with 12 bases left between them. Here the CDR3 reads CASSLDAGLQAFF. The CDR3 DNA reads TGTGCCAGCAGCTTAGACGCAGGGCTTCAAGCTTTCTTT.

In this sample, this clonotype turned up many times. This sequence joins TRBV27 and TRBJ1-3; no clear D. The CDR3 has 16 amino acids. CDR1 and CDR2 (germline): MNHEY, SMNVEV (reference sequence). The germline V and J ends were trimmed by 2 bases and 0 bases, with 11 bases remaining between them. The CDR3 DNA is TGTGCCAGCAGTTTAGTCGGACCCATCTCTGGAAACACCATATATTTT. This gives the protein CASSLVGPISGNTIYF.

This clonotype was picked up a small number of times. The chain carries TRBV19 and TRBJ2-1; D might be TRBD1 (6 bases). The ends were cut back, 3 bases at V and 0 bases at J, with 18 bases in the middle. Germline loops: CDR1 LNHDA, CDR2 SQIVND (reference sequence). The CDR3 length is 18 residues. CDR3 DNA: TGTGCCAGTAGTATCCCCGGTACAGGGCCTACCTCCTACAATGAGCAGTTCTTC. Encoded protein: CASSIPGTGPTSYNEQFF.

By proportion, this clonotype is medium-sized. The chain has TRBV28 and TRBJ1-6; D unresolved. The CDR3 sequence is 14 residues long. Germline V gene sequence: CDR1 MDHEN, CDR2 SYDVKM. V was clipped by 6 bases and J by 7 bases, with 13 bases between them. The CDR3 reads CASRLGVENSPLHF. CDR3 sequence (DNA): TGTGCCAGCAGATTGGGCGTTGAGAATTCACCCCTCCACTTT.